This T cell receptor beta chain was captured by sequencing in a study of T cell responses to AZD1222 COVID-19 vaccine. TCRdb's copy holds only in-frame clones and misses some; the assay was immunoSEQ multiplex PCR. The data hold 110,000 to 150,000 clones, with roughly 90% observed a single time. As regards this clone: Its antigen is unknown.

Per germline, CDR1 MGHRA and CDR2 YSYEKL. This CDR3 has 14 residues. Trimming removed 1 base from V and 4 bases from J, with 10 bases in between. Study findings and constraints: Spike-specific TCR breadth and depth both grew after two AZD1222 doses.

This TCR came from an adult who received the AZD1222 COVID-19 vaccine. The genes are TRBV4-1 and TRBJ1-2; D is unclear. The sequenced sample was peripheral blood, obtained 28 days after the second AZD1222 dose. CDR3 sequence reads: CASSQAGSFYGYTF. The CDR3 DNA reads as TGCGCCAGCAGCCAAGCAGGCAGTTTCTATGGCTACACCTTC.